The rows below give T cell receptor beta chains drawn from one sample of a study of immune heterogeneity within non-small cell lung tumors. TCRdb fed the multiplex PCR reads into MiXCR, producing one record per CDR3 protein. The sample includes about 20,000 distinct CDR3 sequences, 27% of them seen just once. Sequencing was done on a sample of lung tumor tissue. The receptor source for this set is a man aged 35 to 55 with non-small cell lung cancer. Both conserved end residues are part of each CDR3. Each record gives: clone size, D gene, V gene, J gene, CDR3 protein, CDR3 DNA. The D gene is left open where the match is weak. Part of the rows lack a size; the others show once, few, many or a class for expanded clones.

many	NA	TRBV24-1	TRBJ1-5	CATSDSGGDQPQHF	TGTGCCACCAGTGATTCGGGGGGGGACCAGCCCCAGCATTTT
few	NA	TRBV7-2	TRBJ2-1	CASSSHNEQFF	TGTGCCAGCAGCTCCCACAATGAGCAGTTCTTC
NA	TRBD2	TRBV5-6	TRBJ2-7	CASSRTSGRQYF	TGTGCCAGCAGCCGGACTAGCGGGAGACAGTACTTC
many	NA	TRBV15	TRBJ2-1	CATSRAGANYNEQFF	TGTGCCACCAGCAGAGCCGGGGCGAACTACAATGAGCAGTTCTTC
many	TRBD2	TRBV20-1	TRBJ2-7	CSARVGRVYEQYF	TGCAGTGCTAGAGTCGGGAGGGTCTACGAGCAGTACTTC
few	NA	TRBV30	TRBJ1-5	CAWSMGDNQPQHF	TGTGCCTGGAGTATGGGGGACAATCAGCCCCAGCATTTT
few	NA	TRBV20-1	TRBJ2-3	CSAPKPRGASSDTQYF	TGCAGTGCACCAAAACCCCGGGGAGCCAGTTCAGATACGCAGTATTTT
few	NA	TRBV11-2	TRBJ1-3	CASSAGVLSGNTIYF	TGTGCCAGCAGCGCCGGCGTCCTCTCTGGAAACACCATATATTTT
many	NA	TRBV6-2/TRBV6-3	TRBJ1-2	CASSSPRQTSPENYGYTF	TGTGCCAGCAGTTCTCCCCGACAGACCTCCCCGGAAAACTATGGCTACACCTTC
NA	TRBD1	TRBV4-1	TRBJ2-7	CASSRDRGQGTYEQYF	TGCGCCAGCAGCCGGGACCGGGGACAGGGGACCTACGAGCAGTACTTC
few	NA	TRBV7-8	TRBJ1-1	CASSFDGRGTFF	TGTGCCAGCAGCTTTGATGGAAGAGGGACTTTCTTT
NA	TRBD2	TRBV20-1	TRBJ2-3	CSASLPGQVTTGTSGRILDTQYF	TGCAGTGCCAGCCTCCCGGGACAGGTGACAACCGGGACTAGCGGGAGGATTTTGGATACGCAGTATTTT
many	TRBD2	TRBV30	TRBJ2-4	CAWSKREITKNIQYF	TGTGCCTGGAGTAAGCGGGAGATAACCAAAAACATTCAGTACTTC
few	NA	TRBV7-9	TRBJ1-3	CASRRGVSGTRSGNTIYF	TGTGCCAGCCGTCGAGGCGTTTCCGGGACTAGATCTGGAAACACCATATATTTT
many	NA	TRBV12-3/TRBV12-4	TRBJ2-1	CASMALGSYNEQFF	TGTGCCAGCATGGCCCTGGGATCCTACAATGAGCAGTTCTTC
medium-sized	NA	TRBV24-1	TRBJ2-1	CATSGVHNEQFF	TGTGCCACCTCGGGAGTGCACAATGAGCAGTTCTTC
NA	TRBD2	TRBV5-4	TRBJ2-7	CASSYSGSPYEQYF	TGTGCCAGCAGCTATAGCGGGAGCCCCTACGAGCAGTACTTC
medium-sized	TRBD1	TRBV20-1	TRBJ1-1	CSASGGQAVNTEAFF	TGCAGTGCTTCAGGGGGCCAGGCTGTGAACACTGAAGCTTTCTTT
NA	TRBD1	TRBV5-6	TRBJ1-2	CVSSFRDRNYGYTF	TGTGTCAGCAGCTTTCGGGACAGGAACTATGGCTACACCTTC
NA	NA	TRBV7-2	TRBJ2-3	CASQGLSTDTQYF	TGTGCCAGCCAGGGGTTAAGCACAGATACGCAGTATTTT
NA	TRBD2	TRBV24-1	TRBJ2-3	CATSDRLAGLTDTQYF	TGTGCCACCAGTGATAGACTAGCGGGACTCACAGATACGCAGTATTTT
many	NA	TRBV6-1	TRBJ2-7	CASSESHEQYF	TGTGCCAGCAGTGAATCTCACGAGCAGTACTTC
NA	TRBD1	TRBV11-2	TRBJ2-7	CASSSNRGRAYEQYF	TGTGCCAGCAGCTCTAACAGGGGGCGAGCCTACGAGCAGTACTTC
many	NA	TRBV27	TRBJ1-2	CASSLRSTGHGYTF	TGTGCCAGCAGTTTAAGGTCGACGGGCCATGGCTACACCTTC
many	NA	TRBV7-9	TRBJ1-5	CASSLGYQPQHF	TGTGCCAGCAGCTTAGGGTATCAGCCCCAGCATTTT
many	NA	TRBV19	TRBJ1-1	CASKGENTEAFF	TGTGCCAGTAAAGGGGAGAACACTGAAGCTTTCTTT
NA	NA	TRBV20-1	TRBJ1-2	CSARGDPNYGYTF	TGCAGTGCTAGAGGGGACCCTAACTATGGCTACACCTTC
few	TRBD1	TRBV7-9	TRBJ2-7	CASSHTRDRNYEQYF	TGTGCCAGCAGCCATACTAGGGACAGAAACTACGAGCAGTACTTC
NA	NA	TRBV11-2	TRBJ2-1	CASSPGRWRPYNEQFF	TGTGCCAGCAGCCCAGGCCGATGGAGGCCCTACAATGAGCAGTTCTTC
few	NA	TRBV27	TRBJ2-6	CASSLYFIRGSGANVLTF	TGTGCCAGCAGTTTATATTTCATTAGGGGCTCTGGGGCCAACGTCCTGACTTTC
few	NA	TRBV7-8	TRBJ2-5	CASSLRMQGQETQYF	TGTGCCAGCAGCTTGAGGATGCAGGGACAAGAGACCCAGTACTTC
NA	TRBD1	TRBV19	TRBJ1-5	CDSSIRGTGGHQPQHF	TGTGACAGTAGTATACGAGGTACAGGGGGCCATCAGCCCCAGCATTTT
NA	TRBD2	TRBV7-9	TRBJ2-2	CASSLLAGSSGELFF	TGTGCCAGCAGCTTACTAGCGGGTTCCTCCGGGGAGCTGTTTTTT
many	NA	TRBV29-1	TRBJ2-3	CSISQRARGTDTQYF	TGCAGCATCTCACAGCGGGCTCGTGGCACAGATACGCAGTATTTT
medium-sized	NA	TRBV2	TRBJ1-2	CASTRGDGYTF	TGTGCCAGCACCAGGGGAGATGGCTACACCTTC
many	TRBD2	TRBV2	TRBJ2-7	CASSEGTSLVEQYF	TGTGCCAGCAGTGAGGGGACTAGTTTGGTCGAGCAGTACTTC
NA	TRBD1	TRBV5-1	TRBJ2-5	CASGGTGGQETQYF	TGCGCCAGCGGCGGGACAGGGGGCCAAGAGACCCAGTACTTC